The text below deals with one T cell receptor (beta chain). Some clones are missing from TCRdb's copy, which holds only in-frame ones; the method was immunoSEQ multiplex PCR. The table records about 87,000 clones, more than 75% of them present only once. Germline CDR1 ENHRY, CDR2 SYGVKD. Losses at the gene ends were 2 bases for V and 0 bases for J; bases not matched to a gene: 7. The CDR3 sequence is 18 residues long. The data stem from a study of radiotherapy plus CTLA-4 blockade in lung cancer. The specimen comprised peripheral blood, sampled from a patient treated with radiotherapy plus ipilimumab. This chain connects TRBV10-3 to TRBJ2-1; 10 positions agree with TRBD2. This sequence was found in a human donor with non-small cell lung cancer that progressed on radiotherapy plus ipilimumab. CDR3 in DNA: TGTGCCATCAGTGAGCCTAGGACTAGCGGAAGCTCCTACAATGAGCAGTTCTTC. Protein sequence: CAISEPRTSGSSYNEQFF.